This T cell receptor beta chain was identified during a study of blood T cell repertoires in COVID-19. Method: immunoSEQ multiplex PCR; TCRdb's copy keeps in-frame clones and lacks some. In the table there are more than 75,000 clones, around 88% of which are singletons. The V gene's germline CDR1 is SGHAT and CDR2 FQNNGV. V shed 0 bases, J shed 6 bases, and the junction held 5 bases outside the gene matches. CDR3 length: 16 amino acids. The source is an elderly woman with acute or convalescent COVID-19. Sequenced input: peripheral blood. V and J are TRBV11-2 and TRBJ1-6, with 7 bases identical to TRBD1. The CDR3: CASSLDRTGSNSPLHF. CDR3 DNA: TGTGCCAGCAGCTTAGACCGGACAGGCAGTAATTCACCCCTCCACTTT.